These 31 T cell receptor beta chains share one sample of origin, sequenced in a study of blood T cells in healthy people across ages (dated by TCRdb to between 2014 and 2016). The library came from 5' RACE. The sequencer listed for this sample is Illumina HiSeq 2500. The second PCR ran for about 6 to 11 cycles and used a J-beta primer mix along with a sample-barcoded 5' primer. TCRdb reprocessed the public reads (quality trimming at Q25 with fastp, clone calling with MiXCR) and kept in-frame beta chains. CDR3 protein duplicates are merged, each entry listing the most common genes and DNA. For this sample the table gives roughly 1,500,000 distinct CDR3 sequences, of which 35% to 45% were detected only once. The ten biggest clones cover around 8% of the sample. The sample was blood. These receptors originate from a woman under 30 in good health.

This clonotype showed up just a few times. The J gene is TRBJ2-3, the V gene TRBV5-1, with D unresolved. Deletions cut 3 bases from V and 3 bases from J, with 20 bases between. The CDR3 runs to 17 residues. Germline V gene lookup returns CDR1 SGHRS and CDR2 YFSETQ. The CDR3 DNA is TGCGCCAGCAGCTCCTTAGTCCTAGTGACCGGAACAGATACGCAGTATTTT. It codes for CASSSLVLVTGTDTQYF.

This chain uses TRBV11-2 with TRBJ2-1, with a tentative D call TRBD2 (5 bases). Trimming took 4 bases from V and 8 from J, leaving 15 bases between them. The CDR3 runs to 14 residues. CDR1 is SGHAT and CDR2 is FQNNGV in the germline V gene. CDR3 sequence reads: CASSSTRISHEQFF. The CDR3 nucleotides are TGTGCCAGCAGCTCAACTAGAATTTCCCATGAGCAGTTCTTC.

V and J are TRBV4-1 and TRBJ2-1; 9 bases map to TRBD2. The CDR3 is made up of 18 amino acids. V gave up 1 base and J gave up 9 bases; unmatched junction bases: 16. Germline V gene sequence: CDR1 MGHRA, CDR2 YSYEKL. The CDR3 nucleotides are TGCGCCAGCAGCCAAGTGCTAGCGGGAATCCGGGTATATGCTGAGCAGTTCTTC. Its protein is CASSQVLAGIRVYAEQFF.

This sequence joins TRBV20-1 and TRBJ2-7; D is possibly TRBD2 (6 bases). The DNA end lines up better with TRBJ2-5; the J call may be wrong. This CDR3 spans 13 amino acids. CDR1 is DFQATT and CDR2 is SNEGSKA in the germline V gene (reference sequence). CDR3 region: CSITGGTVETQYF. DNA of the CDR3: TGCAGCATAACCGGCGGGACGGTTGAGACCCAGTACTTC.

The chain employs TRBV6-1 and TRBJ1-6; possible D gene TRBD1, 5 bases. V was shortened by 0 bases and J by 7 bases, with 10 bases between the two germline ends. CDR3 size: 15 residues. Germline-derived CDR1 and CDR2 are MNHNS and SASEGT. CDR3 DNA: TGTGCCAGCAGTGAAGCGCGAGGGGCGAATTCACCCCTCCACTTT. It translates to CASSEARGANSPLHF.

This clonotype was found a few times. J is TRBJ2-7 and V is TRBV7-2, with D maybe TRBD1 (6 bases). Trimming took 1 base from V and 2 from J, leaving 9 bases between them. The CDR3 consists of 14 residues. CDR1 is SGHTA and CDR2 is FQGNSA in the germline V gene. The CDR3 spells CASSLDRATYEQYF. The DNA of the CDR3 is TGTGCCAGCAGCTTAGACAGGGCCACCTACGAGCAGTACTTC.

J is TRBJ1-5 and V is TRBV27, with a possible D match to TRBD1 (5 bases). The CDR3 loop spans 16 amino acids. V lost 0 bases and J 1 base, leaving 10 bases between the germline ends. CDR1 is MNHEY, CDR2 SMNVEV, per germline (reference sequence). CDR3 residues: CASSLSAQDSNQPQHF. For the CDR3, the DNA is TGTGCCAGCAGTTTATCCGCACAGGACAGCAATCAGCCCCAGCATTTT.

The rearrangement joins TRBV7-8 to TRBJ2-3, with 14 positions matching TRBD2. After removal of 4 bases from V and 5 bases from J, the junction contained 5 bases not matched to a gene. The CDR3 loop spans 16 amino acids. Germline V gene sequence: CDR1 SGHVS, CDR2 FQNEAQ. The CDR3 DNA reads TGTGCCAGCAGCTGGGGACTAGCGGGGGATAAAGATACGCAGTATTTT. This codes for CASSWGLAGDKDTQYF.

This clonotype has just a few counts. The genes are TRBV20-1 and TRBJ1-1, with 10 bases matching TRBD1. CDR1 is DFQATT and CDR2 is SNEGSKA in the germline V gene (reference sequence). After removal of 0 bases from V and 8 bases from J, the junction contained 12 bases not matched to a gene. The CDR3 spans 16 residues. CDR3: CSARENPHPGQGEAFF. The CDR3 bases are TGCAGTGCTAGAGAGAATCCTCATCCGGGACAGGGGGAAGCTTTCTTT.

The CDR3: CASSRTGSNEGEQYF. In nucleotides, the CDR3 is TGCGCCAGCAGCCGGACAGGGAGTAATGAAGGCGAGCAGTACTTC. The J gene is TRBJ2-7, the V gene TRBV5-1; 8 positions match TRBD1. Trimming at V came to 4 bases and at J to 6 bases, leaving 12 bases not matched to a gene. CDR3 length: 15 amino acids. Germline V CDR1 and CDR2: SGHRS, YFSETQ.

This clonotype was observed many times. The V gene is TRBV6-6, the J gene TRBJ2-3; TRBD2 matches 12 bases. CDR3 length equals 16 residues. Germline lookup yields CDR1 MNHNY and CDR2 SVGAGI (reference sequence). Germline trimming cut 5 bases from V and 7 bases from J; bases unmatched to any gene: 10. This CDR3 reads CASSTTSGGSSYTQYF. Written as DNA, the CDR3 is TGTGCCAGCAGTACTACTAGCGGGGGGAGCTCTTATACGCAGTATTTT.

This clonotype has a handful of counts. The gene calls are TRBV6-1 and TRBJ2-1, with 12 positions matching TRBD2. The CDR3 has 15 amino acids. Trimming at V came to 1 base and at J to 10 bases, leaving 5 bases not matched to a gene. CDR1 MNHNS and CDR2 SASEGT come from the germline V gene. The CDR3 spells CASSEVGLAGGEQFF. In nucleotides, the CDR3 is TGTGCCAGCAGTGAAGTGGGACTAGCGGGCGGGGAGCAGTTCTTC.

The gene calls are TRBV4-1 and TRBJ1-2; maybe TRBD1 (6 bases). Trimming pared 3 bases from V and 4 bases from J, leaving 18 bases between. CDR3 length: 16 amino acids. The germline CDR1 and CDR2 sequences are MGHRA and YSYEKL. CDR3 amino acids: CASSQGAGEWGYGYTF. CDR3 DNA sequence: TGCGCCAGCAGCCAGGGGGCAGGGGAGTGGGGCTATGGCTACACCTTC.

The J gene is TRBJ1-4, the V gene TRBV15; tentatively, D is TRBD1 (5 bases). From germline, CDR1 is LNHNV and CDR2 YYDKDF (reference sequence). There are 15 residues in the CDR3. V dropped 6 bases and J dropped 2 bases, with 13 bases sitting between them. CDR3 protein: CATRQGGMTNEKLFF. The CDR3 DNA reads as TGTGCCACCAGGCAGGGTGGGATGACTAATGAAAAACTGTTTTTT. Supplemented by reference TRBV15 and TRBJ1-4, the full variable domain reads DAMVIQNPRYQVTQFGKPVTLSCSQTLNHNVMYWYQQKSSQAPKLLFHYYDKDFNNEADTPDNFQSRRPNTSFCFLDIRSPGLGDTAMYLCATRQGGMTNEKLFFGSGTQLSVL.

V is TRBV28 and J is TRBJ1-2; no clear D. Trimming left V 0 bases short and J 2 bases short, with 4 bases between. Germline V gene data show CDR1 as MDHEN and CDR2 as SYDVKM. This CDR3 is 13 amino acids long. CDR3 nucleotide sequence: TGTGCCAGCAGTTTATGGACCAACTATGGCTACACCTTC. Its translation: CASSLWTNYGYTF.

The gene calls are TRBV3-1 and TRBJ2-1; 8 bases are a match to TRBD2. CDR1 is LGHDT, CDR2 YNNKEL, per germline (reference sequence). After removal of 5 bases from V and 6 bases from J, the junction contained 9 bases not matched to a gene. The CDR3 extends over 15 amino acids. The CDR3 sequence is CASSIHPGTSNEQFF. CDR3 sequence (DNA): TGTGCCAGCAGCATCCATCCCGGGACTAGCAATGAGCAGTTCTTC.

This clonotype was seen a handful of times. The chain links TRBV2 to TRBJ1-5; D is unresolved. Trimming removed 3 bases from V and 2 bases from J, with 14 bases in between. Per germline, CDR1 SNHLY and CDR2 FYNNEI. The length of the CDR3 is 16 residues. CDR3 bases: TGTGCCAGCAGTGATCGTACCTTAATGGGCAATCAGCCCCAGCATTTT. This encodes CASSDRTLMGNQPQHF.

In its sample, this clonotype was seen a few times. V is TRBV15 and J is TRBJ2-7; 10 bases are a match to TRBD1. There are 15 residues in the CDR3. Trimming at V came to 3 bases and at J to 4 bases, leaving 6 bases not matched to a gene. CDR1 is LNHNV, CDR2 YYDKDF, per germline (reference sequence). CDR3 coding DNA: TGTGCCACCAGCAGCGCCGGGACAGGGGATTACGAGCAGTACTTC. As protein: CATSSAGTGDYEQYF.

This chain joins TRBV5-1 and TRBJ2-2; 9 bases agree with TRBD2. The ends lost 0 bases at V and 1 base at J; junction bases unmatched: 1. This CDR3 is 16 amino acids long. Germline V gene data show CDR1 as SGHRS and CDR2 as YFSETQ. The CDR3 DNA sequence: TGCGCCAGCAGCTTGGCTAGCGGGGTGAACACCGGGGAGCTGTTTTTT. Its translation is CASSLASGVNTGELFF.

The DNA of the CDR3 is TGTGCCAGCAGCCAACCCGGGGACCCTAATGAAAAACTGTTTTTT. This translates into CASSQPGDPNEKLFF. The chain recombines TRBV11-2 with TRBJ1-4; the D gene is possibly TRBD1 (5 bases). This CDR3 is 15 amino acids long. Looked up from germline, CDR1 is SGHAT and CDR2 is FQNNGV. Between the trimmed V and J ends, which lost 5 bases and 3 bases, there was a span of 13 bases.

This rearrangement joins TRBV20-1 to TRBJ2-2; 10 nucleotides line up with TRBD1. This CDR3 contains 14 residues. Trimming removed 6 bases from V and 8 bases from J; junction bases left unmatched: 9. Per the germline V gene, CDR1 is DFQATT and CDR2 is SNEGSKA (reference sequence). The DNA of the CDR3 is TGCAGTGCAACCGGGACAGGGGCCATGGGGGAGCTGTTTTTT. Translation: CSATGTGAMGELFF.

Note on this clonotype: With a much larger clone just one base away, this may be a read error. The genes are TRBV9 and TRBJ2-5; TRBD2 aligns across 9 bases. The germline V gene has CDR1 SGDLS and CDR2 YYNGEE. There are 15 residues in the CDR3. The J segment lost 11 bases and the V segment lost 3 bases, leaving 14 bases of the junction unmatched. CDR3 bases: TGTGCCAGCAGCGAGGTGGGGACTAGCTACAATGAGCAGTACTTC. Amino acids: CASSEVGTSYNEQYF.

This chain connects TRBV28 to TRBJ2-1; D is unclear. The CDR3 consists of 14 residues. The ends were cut back, 3 bases at V and 2 bases at J, with 8 bases in the middle. The germline V gene has CDR1 MDHEN and CDR2 SYDVKM. CDR3 sequence (DNA): TGTGCCAGCAGTTTGCCGATCCCCTACAATGAGCAGTTCTTC. Encoded protein: CASSLPIPYNEQFF.

This chain connects TRBV6-5 to TRBJ2-5; D not resolved. The CDR3 has 15 residues. V shed 5 bases and J shed 0 bases, with 13 bases lying between them. Germline CDR1 MNHEY, CDR2 SVGAGI. For the CDR3, the DNA is TGTGCCAGCAGTCACCAGCCTCCGTACCAAGAGACCCAGTACTTC. Protein: CASSHQPPYQETQYF.

This clonotype was counted once. The rearrangement links TRBV9 to TRBJ2-2, with 7 nucleotides matching TRBD1. Unmatched junction bases numbered 3, after V lost 0 bases and J lost 4 bases. This CDR3 spans 15 amino acids. Germline CDR1 is SGDLS and CDR2 is YYNGEE. In nucleotides, the CDR3 is TGTGCCAGCAGCGTAGAGGGGGCGAGCACCGGGGAGCTGTTTTTT. Translation gives CASSVEGASTGELFF.

The gene calls are TRBV3-1 and TRBJ2-2; 10 nucleotides match TRBD2. The germline V gene encodes CDR1 LGHDT and CDR2 YNNKEL (reference sequence). The CDR3 length is 14 residues. The junction had 4 bases not matched to a gene; V was cut back by 6 bases and J by 6 bases. CDR3 bases: TGTGCCAGCAGTCACAGCGGGAGGGCCGGGGAGCTGTTTTTT. It yields the protein CASSHSGRAGELFF.

A few counts support this clonotype. The rearrangement joins TRBV5-1 to TRBJ1-6, with D tentatively TRBD1 (5 bases). CDR3 length: 14 residues. Trimming removed 2 bases at V and 10 bases at J, with 13 bases between. Germline CDR1 SGHRS, CDR2 YFSETQ. The CDR3 reads CASSLEGLDSPLHF. Written as DNA, the CDR3 is TGCGCCAGCAGCTTAGAGGGGCTCGACTCACCCCTCCACTTT.

The rearrangement links TRBV4-1 to TRBJ2-1, with D perhaps TRBD2 (5 bases). The CDR3 totals 15 residues. CDR1 and CDR2 (germline): MGHRA, YSYEKL. The V and J ends lost 3 bases and 8 bases respectively, with 17 bases between them. CDR3 amino acids: CASSHYRGPSDEQFF. CDR3 bases: TGCGCCAGCAGCCACTACCGGGGTCCCTCCGATGAGCAGTTCTTC.

This clonotype was picked up a small number of times. The rearrangement uses TRBV9 and TRBJ1-2; 9 nucleotides agree with TRBD1. This CDR3 spans 16 amino acids. CDR1 SGDLS and CDR2 YYNGEE come from the germline V gene. The V segment lost 3 bases and the J segment 5 bases; nucleotides outside the gene matches: 11. The CDR3, as DNA: TGTGCCAGCAGCGAGGGGGAAACGGACAGGGGTTATGGCTACACCTTC. Translating gives CASSEGETDRGYGYTF.

There are a few counts of this clonotype. The chain couples TRBV7-9 to TRBJ2-1, with 7 positions matching TRBD2. Trimming at V came to 8 bases and at J to 8 bases, leaving 12 bases not matched to a gene. The length of the CDR3 is 14 residues. Germline CDR1 reads SEHNR; CDR2 reads FQNEAQ (reference sequence). Written as DNA, the CDR3 is TGTGCCAGCTTCGAGCGGGATGGTGACGATGAGCAGTTCTTC. Translated: CASFERDGDDEQFF.

The chain joins TRBV20-1 to TRBJ2-5; a weak D match, TRBD2 (6 bases). The V gene lost 2 bases and the J gene lost 1 base, with 11 bases spanning the gap. The CDR3 is 14 residues long. Per the germline V gene, CDR1 is DFQATT and CDR2 is SNEGSKA (reference sequence). Here the CDR3 reads CSARRQAGQETQYF. In nucleotides, the CDR3 is TGCAGTGCTAGACGTCAAGCGGGCCAAGAGACCCAGTACTTC.